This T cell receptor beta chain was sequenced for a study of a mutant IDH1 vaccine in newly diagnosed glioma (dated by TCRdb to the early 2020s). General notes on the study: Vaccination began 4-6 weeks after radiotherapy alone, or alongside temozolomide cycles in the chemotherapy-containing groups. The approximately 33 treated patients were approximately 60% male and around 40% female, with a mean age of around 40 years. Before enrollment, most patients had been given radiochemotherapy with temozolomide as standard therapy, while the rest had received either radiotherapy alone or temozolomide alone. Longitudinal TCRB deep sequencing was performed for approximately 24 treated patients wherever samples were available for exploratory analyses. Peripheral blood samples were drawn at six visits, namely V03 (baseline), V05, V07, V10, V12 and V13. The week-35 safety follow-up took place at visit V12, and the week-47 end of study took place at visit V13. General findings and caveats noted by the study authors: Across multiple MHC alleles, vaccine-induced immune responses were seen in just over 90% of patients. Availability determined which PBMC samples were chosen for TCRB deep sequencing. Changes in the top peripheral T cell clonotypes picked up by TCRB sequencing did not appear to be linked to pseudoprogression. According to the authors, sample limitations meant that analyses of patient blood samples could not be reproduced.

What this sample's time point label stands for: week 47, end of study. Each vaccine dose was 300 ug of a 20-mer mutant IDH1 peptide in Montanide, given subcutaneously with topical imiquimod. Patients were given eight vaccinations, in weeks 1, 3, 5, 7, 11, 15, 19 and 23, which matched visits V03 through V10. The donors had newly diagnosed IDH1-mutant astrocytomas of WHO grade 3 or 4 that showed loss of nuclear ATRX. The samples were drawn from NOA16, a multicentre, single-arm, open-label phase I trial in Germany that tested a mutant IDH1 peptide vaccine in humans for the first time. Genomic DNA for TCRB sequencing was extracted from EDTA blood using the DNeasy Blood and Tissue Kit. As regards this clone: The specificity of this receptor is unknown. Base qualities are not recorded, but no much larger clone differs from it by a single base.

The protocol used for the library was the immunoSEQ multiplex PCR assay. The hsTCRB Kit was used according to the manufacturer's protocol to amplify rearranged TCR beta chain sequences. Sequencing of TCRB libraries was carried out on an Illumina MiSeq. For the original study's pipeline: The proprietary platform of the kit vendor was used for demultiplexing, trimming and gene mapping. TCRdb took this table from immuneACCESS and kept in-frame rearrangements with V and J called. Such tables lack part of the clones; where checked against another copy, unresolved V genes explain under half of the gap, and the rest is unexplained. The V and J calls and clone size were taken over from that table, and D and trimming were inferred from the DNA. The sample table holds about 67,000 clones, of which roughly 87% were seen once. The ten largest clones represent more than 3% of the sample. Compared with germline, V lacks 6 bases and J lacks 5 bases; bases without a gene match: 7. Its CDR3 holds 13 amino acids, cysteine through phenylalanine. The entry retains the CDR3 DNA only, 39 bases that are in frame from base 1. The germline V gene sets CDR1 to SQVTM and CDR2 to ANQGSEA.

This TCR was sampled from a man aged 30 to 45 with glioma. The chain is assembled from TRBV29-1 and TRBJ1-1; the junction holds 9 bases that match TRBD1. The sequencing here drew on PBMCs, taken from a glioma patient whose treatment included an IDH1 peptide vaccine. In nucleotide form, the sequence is TGCAGCGTCATGACAGGGGGGAGTACTGAAGCTTTCTTT. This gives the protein CSVMTGGSTEAFF.